These T cell receptor beta chains were read from a single sample in a study of T-cell reconstitution after alpha-beta-depleted transplantation in children. TCRdb redid the calling of the PCR reads with MiXCR, one entry per CDR3 protein. The sample records fewer than 550,000 distinct CDR3 sequences, about 10% being singletons. The sample here was PBMCs, taken before TCRalphabeta/CD19-depleted stem cell transplant. The receptors were sampled from a child aged 2-15 years with inherited bone marrow failure, due to receive a stem cell transplant. Both conserved end residues are part of each CDR3.

>TRBJ1-1|12|TRBV29-1
CSVGQSITEAFF
>TRBJ2-1|16|TRBV6-5
CASSYFGGNPYNEQFF
>TRBJ2-1|19|TRBV6-2/TRBV6-3
CASSHAVLAGPGSYNEQFF
>TRBJ2-5|18|TRBV11-2
CASSLPRGLAGGWGTQYF
>TRBJ1-5|16|TRBV5-6
CASSKWGNRGNQPQHF
>TRBJ1-1|13|TRBV29-1
CSAGPVLGTEAFF
>TRBJ2-3|18|TRBV20-1
CSARALAGERAHTDTQYF
>TRBJ2-1|16|TRBV27
CASRLSGASSYNEQFF
>TRBJ2-5|17|TRBV7-9
CASSSTSGGDWGETQYF
>TRBJ2-7|16|TRBV7-9
CASSFLAGQPSYEQYF
>TRBJ2-7|16|TRBV27
CASSLSSGDTIYEQYF
>TRBJ2-7|18|TRBV20-1
CSVRDYFGRAGGIYEQYF
>TRBJ2-5|13|TRBV28
CASSFPPMDTQYF
>TRBJ2-2|18|TRBV12-3/TRBV12-4
CASSPSIRDRANTGELFF
>TRBJ1-1|12|TRBV7-9
CASSLALSEAFF
>TRBJ2-3|16|TRBV6-2/TRBV6-3
CASSKRPGLSTDTQYF
>TRBJ1-1|13|TRBV4-3
CASSQPGRTEAFF
>TRBJ2-4|15|TRBV7-2
CASSLDGTSGNIQYF
>TRBJ1-1|14|TRBV27
CASSSTPPRGRAFF
>TRBJ2-2|16|TRBV4-3
CASSQGGLASQGELFF
>TRBJ2-5|15|TRBV24-1
CATSDPSSDQETQYF
>TRBJ2-3|14|TRBV18
CASSTQGAGDTQYF
>TRBJ2-4|16|TRBV19
CASSIPGGGTKNIQYF
>TRBJ2-3|17|TRBV4-3
CASSQGTKAPSTDTQYF
>TRBJ2-1|15|TRBV30
CAWSALAGSYNEQFF
>TRBJ2-7|17|TRBV4-3
CASSQTLAGVTHYEQYF
>TRBJ2-3|14|TRBV29-1
CSVERGSGTDTQYF
>TRBJ2-7|15|TRBV6-1
CASSEYAGLTYEQYF
>TRBJ2-4|17|TRBV27
CASSLSFYSVSRDIQYF
>TRBJ2-5|14|TRBV7-2
CASRLSGRSGTQYF
>TRBJ1-2|15|TRBV20-1
CSARLAGSLGYGYTF
>TRBJ1-2|13|TRBV29-1
CSVPGPANYGYTF
>TRBJ1-3|14|TRBV5-1
CASSLKTGEDTIYF
>TRBJ2-3|14|TRBV2
CASSEMLDLDTQYF
>TRBJ2-2|15|TRBV6-1
CASSGLAGRTGELFF
>TRBJ2-7|14|TRBV14
CASSPTGVYYEQYF
>TRBJ2-2|16|TRBV7-9
CASRATHEFNTGELFF
>TRBJ2-3|13|TRBV19
CASSMFSGNTQYF
>TRBJ2-3|16|TRBV5-1
CASSRVGGAYTDTQYF
>TRBJ1-2|17|TRBV20-1
CSATSPYPGTANYGYTF
>TRBJ2-3|12|TRBV2
CASKVGTDTQYF
>TRBJ2-3|15|TRBV20-1
CSARVPSGRTDTQYF
>TRBJ2-5|17|TRBV7-2
CASSLAVVAGGQETQYF
>TRBJ2-3|16|TRBV5-1
CASSFPGQGGTDTQYF
>TRBJ1-2|14|TRBV10-3
CAIYRTGGAYGYTF
>TRBJ2-1|12|TRBV10-3
CAICLVDNEQFF
>TRBJ1-4|16|TRBV25-1
CASSGSDGTTNEKLFF
>TRBJ2-3|14|TRBV12-3/TRBV12-4
CASSTQLATDTQYF
>TRBJ1-1|11|TRBV30
CAWKENTEAFF